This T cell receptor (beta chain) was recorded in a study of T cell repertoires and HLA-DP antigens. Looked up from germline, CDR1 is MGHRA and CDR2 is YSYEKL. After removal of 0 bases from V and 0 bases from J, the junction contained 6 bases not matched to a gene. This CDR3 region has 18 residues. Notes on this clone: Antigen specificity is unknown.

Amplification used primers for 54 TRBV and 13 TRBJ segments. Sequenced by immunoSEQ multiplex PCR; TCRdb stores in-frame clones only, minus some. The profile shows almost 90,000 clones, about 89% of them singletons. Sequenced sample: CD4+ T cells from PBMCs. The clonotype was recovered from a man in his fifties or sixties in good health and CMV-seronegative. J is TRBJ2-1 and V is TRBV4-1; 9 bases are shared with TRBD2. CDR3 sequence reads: CASSQDGGRASSYNEQFF. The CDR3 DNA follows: TGCGCCAGCAGCCAAGATGGCGGGAGGGCCAGCTCCTACAATGAGCAGTTCTTC.